Below, 11 T cell receptor beta chains from the same sample are listed, as sequenced in a study of Graves' ophthalmopathy and Graves' hyperthyroidism. TCR beta CDR3 regions were amplified from RNA transcripts. Second-round multiplex PCR came after first-round RT-PCR with HTBI primers. TCRdb used MiXCR to reprocess the multiplex PCR reads, holding one entry per CDR3 protein. The repertoire includes tens of thousands of distinct CDR3 sequences, approximately 52% of them detected once, and roughly 18% sits in the top ten. Material for sequencing was peripheral blood. These receptors were obtained from an adult man with Graves' ophthalmopathy.

The genes are TRBV10-3 and TRBJ1-2; the D is unclear. V was cut by 5 bases and J by 8 bases, with 12 bases left in between. From germline, CDR1 is ENHRY and CDR2 SYGVKD. This CDR3 spans 12 amino acids. This CDR3 is CAISPSGIGYTF. CDR3 DNA: TGTGCCATCAGTCCTAGCGGGATAGGCTACACCTTC.

In this sample, this clonotype turned up many times. The chain carries TRBV12-5 and TRBJ2-1; D is undetermined. Per the germline V gene, CDR1 is LGHNT and CDR2 is FRNRAP. This CDR3 region has 14 residues. Deletions cut 1 base from V and 0 bases from J, with 4 bases between. CDR3 sequence: CASGLGSSYNEQFF. The DNA of the CDR3 is TGTGCTAGTGGTTTGGGCAGCTCCTACAATGAGCAGTTCTTC.

This clonotype was observed at least ten times. This rearrangement joins TRBV6-2 or TRBV6-3 to TRBJ1-6; D may be TRBD1 (6 bases). Germline assignment: CDR1 MNHEY and CDR2 SVGEGT. The CDR3 spans 15 residues. Deletions cut 6 bases from V and 9 bases from J, with 18 bases between. In DNA, the CDR3 is TGTGCCAGCAGCCTCGGACAGTTTTCAGTTTCACCCCTCCACTTT. Amino acids: CASSLGQFSVSPLHF.

This clonotype was seen repeatedly, ten times or more. The chain carries TRBV11-2 and TRBJ1-1; D gene ambiguous. Trimming removed 6 bases at V and 2 bases at J, with 4 bases between. CDR1 and CDR2 (germline): SGHAT, FQNNGV. This CDR3 has 11 residues. CDR3 in amino acids: CASSRNTEAFF. The CDR3 nucleotides are TGTGCCAGCAGTCGTAACACTGAAGCTTTCTTT.

This clonotype was recorded at least ten times. The rearrangement links TRBV5-1 to TRBJ2-7; 15 nucleotides match TRBD2. The CDR3 loop spans 19 amino acids. Germline loops: CDR1 SGHRS, CDR2 YFSETQ. V was clipped by 0 bases and J by 2 bases; unmatched bases: 9. In DNA, the CDR3 is TGCGCCAGCAGCTTGGTGGGGACTAGCGGGAGGAGACGGGCCTACGAGCAGTACTTC. Its protein is CASSLVGTSGRRRAYEQYF.

The chain recombines TRBV7-2 with TRBJ2-2; 8 nucleotides align to TRBD1. Trimming cost V 5 bases and J 11 bases; bases outside gene matches: 7. The CDR3 runs 13 residues. Germline V gene lookup returns CDR1 SGHTA and CDR2 FQGNSA. The chain's CDR3 is CASSLWTGRELFF. The CDR3 DNA is TGTGCCAGCAGCCTCTGGACAGGGAGAGAGCTGTTTTTT.

This chain joins TRBV29-1 and TRBJ2-3; the D gene is possibly TRBD1 (5 bases). V shed 5 bases and J shed 4 bases, with 16 bases lying between them. Germline CDR1 and CDR2: SQVTM and ANQGSEA. The CDR3 is 14 residues long. CDR3 coding DNA: TGCAGCGTTCGTTTCCCAGGGAAAGCAGATACGCAGTATTTT. Amino acid sequence: CSVRFPGKADTQYF.

In DNA, the CDR3 is TGTGCCTCAGAGACAGGGTTTGAAGCTTTCTTT. This sequence encodes CASETGFEAFF. The rearrangement joins TRBV30 to TRBJ1-1; 7 bases line up with TRBD1. Trimming took 7 bases from V and 7 from J; bases not matched to a gene: 6. The CDR3 is made up of 11 amino acids. The germline V gene has CDR1 GTSNPN and CDR2 SVGIG (reference sequence).

The chain carries TRBV19 and TRBJ1-1; D unresolved. Germline V gives CDR1 LNHDA, CDR2 SQIVND (reference sequence). The CDR3 sequence is 14 residues long. V dropped 7 bases and J dropped 0 bases, with 12 bases sitting between them. In DNA form, the CDR3 reads TGTGCCAGTATCCCCAGCGGAGTGAACACTGAAGCTTTCTTT. Amino acids: CASIPSGVNTEAFF.

J is TRBJ1-2 and V is TRBV19; D perhaps matches TRBD1 (6 bases). The germline V gene has CDR1 LNHDA and CDR2 SQIVND (reference sequence). Trimming stripped 4 bases from V and 3 bases from J, with 6 bases between. This CDR3 has 12 amino acids. The CDR3 protein is CASSTGDYGYTF. The CDR3 nucleotides read TGTGCCAGTAGTACAGGGGACTATGGCTACACCTTC.

V gene TRBV2 combines with J gene TRBJ2-7; weak D call: TRBD2 (5 bases). There are 14 residues in the CDR3. V was cut by 6 bases and J by 6 bases, with 18 bases left in between. Germline loops: CDR1 SNHLY, CDR2 FYNNEI. The CDR3 nucleotides read TGTGCCAGCAGCGAGGCCAGCGGAGTCCCCGAGCAGTACTTC. This gives the protein CASSEASGVPEQYF.